This T cell receptor (beta chain) was retrieved from a study of blood T cell repertoires in COVID-19. On the study more broadly: Sites in the United States, Italy and Spain provided acute and convalescent COVID-19 samples.

Methods used by the authors: Nucleated cell counts were estimated from reference gene primer amplification. The table came from immunoSEQ multiplex PCR; TCRdb's copy has only in-frame clones and leaves some out. V, J and clone size are taken as reported in that table, and D and trimming were inferred from the DNA itself. The sample contains approximately 240,000 clones, around 90% of which appear only once. This TCR derives from a man younger than 45 with COVID-19, enrolled during active disease. The specimen sequenced was peripheral blood.

The CDR3 region is CASSQDPGLAGATGETQYF. The CDR3 bases are TGCGCCAGCAGCCAGGACCCGGGACTAGCGGGGGCCACGGGGGAGACCCAGTACTTC. J is TRBJ2-5 and V is TRBV4-1; 14 bases are shared with TRBD2. Losses at the gene ends were 3 bases for V and 5 bases for J; bases not matched to a gene: 14. The CDR3 consists of 19 residues. Germline V gives CDR1 MGHRA, CDR2 YSYEKL.